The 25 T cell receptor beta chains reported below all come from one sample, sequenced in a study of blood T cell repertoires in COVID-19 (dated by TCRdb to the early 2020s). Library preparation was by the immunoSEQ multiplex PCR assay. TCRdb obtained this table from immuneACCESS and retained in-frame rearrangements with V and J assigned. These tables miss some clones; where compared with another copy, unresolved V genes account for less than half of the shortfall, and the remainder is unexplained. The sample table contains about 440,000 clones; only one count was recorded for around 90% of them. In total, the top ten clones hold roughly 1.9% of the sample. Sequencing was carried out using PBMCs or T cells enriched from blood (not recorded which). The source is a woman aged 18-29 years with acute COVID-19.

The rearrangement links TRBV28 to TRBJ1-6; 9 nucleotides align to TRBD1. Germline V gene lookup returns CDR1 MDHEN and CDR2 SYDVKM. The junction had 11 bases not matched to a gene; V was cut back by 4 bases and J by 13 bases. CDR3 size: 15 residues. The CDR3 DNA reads TGTGCCAGCAGTTCTCCAAAGGGACAGGGTAACCCCCTCCACTTT. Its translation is CASSSPKGQGNPLHF.

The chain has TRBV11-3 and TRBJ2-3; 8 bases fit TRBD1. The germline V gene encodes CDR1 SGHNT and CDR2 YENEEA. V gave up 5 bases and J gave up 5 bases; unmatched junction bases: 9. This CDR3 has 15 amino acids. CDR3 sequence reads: CASSVRGRSGDTQYF. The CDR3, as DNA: TGTGCCAGCAGCGTCAGGGGGCGAAGTGGAGATACGCAGTATTTT.

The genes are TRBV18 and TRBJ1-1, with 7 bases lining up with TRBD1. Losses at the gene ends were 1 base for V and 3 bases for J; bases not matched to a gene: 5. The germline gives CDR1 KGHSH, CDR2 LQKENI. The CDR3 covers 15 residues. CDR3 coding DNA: TGTGCCAGCTCACCACAGGGACAGAGGGACACTGAAGCTTTCTTT. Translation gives CASSPQGQRDTEAFF.

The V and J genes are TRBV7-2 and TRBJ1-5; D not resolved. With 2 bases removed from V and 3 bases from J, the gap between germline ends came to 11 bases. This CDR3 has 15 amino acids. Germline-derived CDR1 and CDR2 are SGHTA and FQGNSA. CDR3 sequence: CASSLWSGNNQPQHF. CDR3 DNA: TGTGCCAGCAGCTTATGGTCGGGAAACAATCAGCCCCAGCATTTT.

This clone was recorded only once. As DNA, the CDR3 is TGTGCCAGTGAGACCCAGGGCGGGGGCCCCAATGAGCAGTTCTTC. Translation: CASETQGGGPNEQFF. V is TRBV7-9 and J is TRBJ2-1, with a weak D call TRBD2 (7 bases). Germline V gives CDR1 SEHNR, CDR2 FQNEAQ (reference sequence). Trimming took 9 bases from V and 6 from J, leaving 21 bases between them. The length of the CDR3 is 15 residues.

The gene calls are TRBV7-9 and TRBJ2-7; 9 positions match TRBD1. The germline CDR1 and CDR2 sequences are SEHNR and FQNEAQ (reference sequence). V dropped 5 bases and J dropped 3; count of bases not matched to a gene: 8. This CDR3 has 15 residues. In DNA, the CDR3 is TGTGCCAGCAGCCAAACGGGACAGGGAAACTACGAGCAGTACTTC. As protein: CASSQTGQGNYEQYF.

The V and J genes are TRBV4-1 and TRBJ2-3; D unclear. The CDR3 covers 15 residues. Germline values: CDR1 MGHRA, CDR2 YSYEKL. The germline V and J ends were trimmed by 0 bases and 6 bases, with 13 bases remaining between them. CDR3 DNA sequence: TGCGCCAGCAGCCAAGATCCCCCTGGGCCCGATACGCAGTATTTT. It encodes CASSQDPPGPDTQYF.

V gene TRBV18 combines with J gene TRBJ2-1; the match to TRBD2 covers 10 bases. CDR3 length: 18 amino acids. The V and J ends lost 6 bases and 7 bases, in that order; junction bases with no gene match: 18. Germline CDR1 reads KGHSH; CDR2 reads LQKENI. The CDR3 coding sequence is TGTGCCAGCTCGACGTATATACCTAGCGGGAGTTCGGGGAATGAGCAGTTCTTC. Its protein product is CASSTYIPSGSSGNEQFF.

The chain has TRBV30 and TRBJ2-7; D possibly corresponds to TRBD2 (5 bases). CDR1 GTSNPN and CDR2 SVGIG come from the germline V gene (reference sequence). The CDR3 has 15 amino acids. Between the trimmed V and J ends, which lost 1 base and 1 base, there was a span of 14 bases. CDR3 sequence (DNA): TGTGCCTGGAGTGGCCGGACTGGGAGTTCCTACGAGCAGTACTTC. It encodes CAWSGRTGSSYEQYF.

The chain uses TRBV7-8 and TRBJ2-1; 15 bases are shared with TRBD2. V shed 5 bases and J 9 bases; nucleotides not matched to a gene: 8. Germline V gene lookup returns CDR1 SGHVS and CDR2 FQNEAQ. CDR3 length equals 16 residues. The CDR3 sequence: CASSPRTSGRGGEQFF. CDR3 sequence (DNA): TGTGCCAGCAGCCCCCGGACTAGCGGGAGGGGCGGTGAGCAGTTCTTC.

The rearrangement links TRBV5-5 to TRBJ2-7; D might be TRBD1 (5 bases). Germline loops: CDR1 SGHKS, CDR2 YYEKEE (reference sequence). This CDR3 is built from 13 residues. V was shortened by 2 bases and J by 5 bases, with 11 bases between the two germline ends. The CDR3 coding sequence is TGTGCCAGCAGCTTCCCAGGGCACCACGAGCAGTACTTC. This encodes CASSFPGHHEQYF.

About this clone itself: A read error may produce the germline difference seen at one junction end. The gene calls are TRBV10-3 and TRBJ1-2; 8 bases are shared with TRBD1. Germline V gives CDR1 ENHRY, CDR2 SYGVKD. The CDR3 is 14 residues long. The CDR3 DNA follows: TGTGCCATCAGTGATACAGGGGGGGACTATGGCCACACCTTC. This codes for CAISDTGGDYGHTF.

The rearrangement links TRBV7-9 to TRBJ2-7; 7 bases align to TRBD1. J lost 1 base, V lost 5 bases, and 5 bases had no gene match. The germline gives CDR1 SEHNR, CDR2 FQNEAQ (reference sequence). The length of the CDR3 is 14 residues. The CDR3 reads CASSTWDSSYEQYF. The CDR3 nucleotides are TGTGCCAGCAGCACCTGGGACAGTTCCTACGAGCAGTACTTC.

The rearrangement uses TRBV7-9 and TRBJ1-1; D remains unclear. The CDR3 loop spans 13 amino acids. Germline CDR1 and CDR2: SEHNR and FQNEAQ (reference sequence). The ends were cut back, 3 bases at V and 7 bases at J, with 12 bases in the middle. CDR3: CASSFQDLIEAFF. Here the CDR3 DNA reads TGTGCCAGCAGCTTCCAGGATCTAATTGAAGCTTTCTTT.

The CDR3 DNA follows: TGTGCCACCAGCACCCGGCAGGGAAATGGAAACACCATATATTTT. Amino acid sequence: CATSTRQGNGNTIYF. The chain links TRBV15 to TRBJ1-3; a possible D gene is TRBD1 (5 bases). The CDR3 extends over 15 amino acids. Trimming removed 4 bases at V and 3 bases at J, with 13 bases between. Per the germline V gene, CDR1 is LNHNV and CDR2 is YYDKDF (reference sequence).

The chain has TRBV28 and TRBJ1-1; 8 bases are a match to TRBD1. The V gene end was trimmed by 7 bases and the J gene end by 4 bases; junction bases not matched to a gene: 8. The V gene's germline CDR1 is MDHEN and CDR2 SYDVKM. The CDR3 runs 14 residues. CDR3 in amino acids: CASTNRGEVTEAFF. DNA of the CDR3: TGTGCCAGCACCAACAGGGGGGAGGTCACTGAAGCTTTCTTT. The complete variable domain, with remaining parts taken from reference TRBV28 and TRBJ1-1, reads DVKVTQSSRYLVKRTGEKVFLECVQDMDHENMFWYRQDPGLGLRLIYFSYDVKMKEKGDIPEGYSVSREKKERFSLILESASTNQTSMYLCASTNRGEVTEAFFGQGTRLTVV.

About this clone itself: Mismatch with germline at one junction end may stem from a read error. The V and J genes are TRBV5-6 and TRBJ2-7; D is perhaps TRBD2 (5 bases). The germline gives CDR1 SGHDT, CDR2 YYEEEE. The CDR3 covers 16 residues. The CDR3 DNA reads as TGTGCCAGCAGCTTTTCGGTCGGTAATGTTGAGCGGAGGACGCACTTC. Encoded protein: CASSFSVGNVERRTHF.

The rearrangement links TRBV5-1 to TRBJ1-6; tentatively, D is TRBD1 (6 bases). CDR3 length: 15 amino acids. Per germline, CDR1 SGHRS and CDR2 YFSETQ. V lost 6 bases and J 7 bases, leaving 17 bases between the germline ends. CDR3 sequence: CASTTGTLNNSPLHF. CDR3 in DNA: TGCGCCAGCACCACCGGGACATTGAACAATTCACCCCTCCACTTT.

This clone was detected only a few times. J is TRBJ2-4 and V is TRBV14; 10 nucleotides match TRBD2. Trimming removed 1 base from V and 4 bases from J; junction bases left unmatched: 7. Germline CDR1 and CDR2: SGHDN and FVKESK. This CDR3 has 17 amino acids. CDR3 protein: CASSQVPSGSIKNIQYF. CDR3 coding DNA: TGTGCCAGCAGCCAAGTTCCTAGCGGGAGTATTAAAAACATTCAGTACTTC.

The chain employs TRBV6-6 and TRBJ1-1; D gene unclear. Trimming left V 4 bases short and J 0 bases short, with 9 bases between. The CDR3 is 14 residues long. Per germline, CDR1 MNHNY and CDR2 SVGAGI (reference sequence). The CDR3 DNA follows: TGTGCCAGCAGTTCCGCGGGCATGAACACTGAAGCTTTCTTT. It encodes CASSSAGMNTEAFF.

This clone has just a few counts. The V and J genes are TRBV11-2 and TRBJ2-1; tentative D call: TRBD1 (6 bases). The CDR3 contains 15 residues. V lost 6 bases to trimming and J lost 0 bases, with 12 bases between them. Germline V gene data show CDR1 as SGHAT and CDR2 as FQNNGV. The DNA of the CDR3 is TGTGCCAGCAGGAGACAGGAGAGCTCCTACAATGAGCAGTTCTTC. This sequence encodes CASRRQESSYNEQFF.

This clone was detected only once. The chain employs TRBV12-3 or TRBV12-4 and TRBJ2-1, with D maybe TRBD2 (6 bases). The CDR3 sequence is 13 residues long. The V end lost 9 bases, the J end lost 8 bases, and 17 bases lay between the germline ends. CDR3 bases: TGTGCCAGTGTGGGCCTCCCGGGGGATGAGCAGTTCTTC. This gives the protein CASVGLPGDEQFF.

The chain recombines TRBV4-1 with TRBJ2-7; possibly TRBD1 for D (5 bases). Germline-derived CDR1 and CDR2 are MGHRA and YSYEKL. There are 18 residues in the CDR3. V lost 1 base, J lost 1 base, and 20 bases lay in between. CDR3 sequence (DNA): TGCGCCAGCAGCCAAGGTTTAGGGGCCACCGCTACTTCCTACGAGCAGTACTTC. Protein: CASSQGLGATATSYEQYF.

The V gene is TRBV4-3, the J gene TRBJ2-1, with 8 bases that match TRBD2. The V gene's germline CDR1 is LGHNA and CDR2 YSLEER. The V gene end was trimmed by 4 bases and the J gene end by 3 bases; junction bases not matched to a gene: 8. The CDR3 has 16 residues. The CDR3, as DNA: TGCGCCAGCAGCCCATCCGGGACTAGAGGCTACAATGAGCAGTTCTTC. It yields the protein CASSPSGTRGYNEQFF.

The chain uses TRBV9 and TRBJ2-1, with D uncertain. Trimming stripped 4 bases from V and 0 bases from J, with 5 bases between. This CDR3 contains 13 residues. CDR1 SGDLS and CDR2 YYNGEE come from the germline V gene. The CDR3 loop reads CASSPRSYNEQFF. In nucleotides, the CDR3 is TGTGCCAGCAGCCCCCGCTCCTACAATGAGCAGTTCTTC. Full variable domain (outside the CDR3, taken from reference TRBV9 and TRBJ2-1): DSGVTQTPKHLITATGQRVTLRCSPRSGDLSVYWYQQSLDQGLQFLIQYYNGEERAKGNILERFSAQQFPDLHSELNLSSLELGDSALYFCASSPRSYNEQFFGPGTRLTVL.